This TCR beta chain stems from a study of blood T cells in healthy people across ages. Germline values: CDR1 MNHEY, CDR2 SVGEGT. CDR3 size: 12 residues. V lost 7 bases and J lost 4, with 8 bases in between. A sample-barcoded 5' primer and a J-beta primer mix were used in a second PCR of roughly 6 to 11 cycles. Paired-end reads containing CDR3 totaled no fewer than 3 million for each sample. TCRdb reanalysed the 5' RACE reads using MiXCR and keeps one entry per CDR3 protein. The sample has about 1.6 million distinct CDR3 sequences; around 35% are singletons. All donors came from Russia, were Caucasian and healthy, and spanned ages roughly 6 to 95.

The sequenced sample consisted of blood. The receptor was derived from a woman between 25 and 40 years old in good health. This chain connects TRBV6-2 or TRBV6-3 to TRBJ1-5; D uncertain. CDR3 sequence (DNA): TGTGCCAGCACCGGGGTGAATCAGCCCCAGCATTTT. Translated: CASTGVNQPQHF.